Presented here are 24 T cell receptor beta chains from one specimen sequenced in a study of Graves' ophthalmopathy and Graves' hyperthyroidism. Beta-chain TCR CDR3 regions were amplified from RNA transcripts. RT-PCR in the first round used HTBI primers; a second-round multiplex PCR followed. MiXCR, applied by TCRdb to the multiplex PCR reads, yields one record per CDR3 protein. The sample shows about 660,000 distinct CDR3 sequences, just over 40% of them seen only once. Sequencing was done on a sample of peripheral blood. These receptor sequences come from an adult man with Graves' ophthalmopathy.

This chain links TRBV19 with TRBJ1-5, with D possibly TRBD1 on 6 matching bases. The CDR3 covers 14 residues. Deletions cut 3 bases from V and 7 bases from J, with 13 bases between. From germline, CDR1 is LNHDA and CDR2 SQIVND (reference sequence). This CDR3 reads CASSIGGLHQPQHF. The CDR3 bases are TGTGCCAGTAGTATTGGGGGGCTCCACCAGCCCCAGCATTTT.

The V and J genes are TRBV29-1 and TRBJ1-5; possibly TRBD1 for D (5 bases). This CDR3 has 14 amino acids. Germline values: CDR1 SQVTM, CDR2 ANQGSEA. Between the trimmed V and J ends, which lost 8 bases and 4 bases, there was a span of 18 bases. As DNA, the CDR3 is TGCAGCACCGGCGACGGGGGAGGAAATCAGCCCCAGCATTTT. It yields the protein CSTGDGGGNQPQHF.

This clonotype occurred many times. For the CDR3, the DNA is TGTGCCAGCAGTCTCTCCCAGCGGGGGGCGGTTTCAGAGACCCAGTACTTC. Its protein product is CASSLSQRGAVSETQYF. V gene TRBV7-6 combines with J gene TRBJ2-5, with 9 bases fitting TRBD2. After removal of 6 bases from V and 4 bases from J, the junction contained 15 bases not matched to a gene. The germline gives CDR1 SGHVS, CDR2 FNYEAQ. The CDR3 has 17 residues.

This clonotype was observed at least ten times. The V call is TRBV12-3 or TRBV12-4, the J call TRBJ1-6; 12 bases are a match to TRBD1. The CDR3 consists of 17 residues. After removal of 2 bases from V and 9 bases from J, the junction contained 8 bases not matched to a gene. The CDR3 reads CASSLRVGTGGISPLHF. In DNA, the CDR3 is TGTGCCAGCAGTTTAAGGGTCGGGACAGGGGGCATTTCACCCCTCCACTTT.

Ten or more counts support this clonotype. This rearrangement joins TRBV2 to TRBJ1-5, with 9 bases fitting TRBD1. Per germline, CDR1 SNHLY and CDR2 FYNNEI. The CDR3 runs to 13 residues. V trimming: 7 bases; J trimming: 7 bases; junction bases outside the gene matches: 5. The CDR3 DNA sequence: TGTGCCAGCAAGGGGACAGGGTTACAGCCCCAGCATTTT. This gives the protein CASKGTGLQPQHF. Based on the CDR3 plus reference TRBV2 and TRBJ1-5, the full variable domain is EPEVTQTPSHQVTQMGQEVILRCVPISNHLYFYWYRQILGQKVEFLVSFYNNEISEKSEIFDDQFSVERPDGSNFTLKIRSTKLEDSAMYFCASKGTGLQPQHFGDGTRLSIL.

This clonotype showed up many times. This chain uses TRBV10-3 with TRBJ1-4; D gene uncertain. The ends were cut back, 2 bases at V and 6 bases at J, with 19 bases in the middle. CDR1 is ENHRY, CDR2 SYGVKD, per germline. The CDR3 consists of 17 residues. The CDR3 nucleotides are TGTGCCATCAGTGAGGGCAGTTACCGACCGTCTGATGAAAAACTGTTTTTT. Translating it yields CAISEGSYRPSDEKLFF.

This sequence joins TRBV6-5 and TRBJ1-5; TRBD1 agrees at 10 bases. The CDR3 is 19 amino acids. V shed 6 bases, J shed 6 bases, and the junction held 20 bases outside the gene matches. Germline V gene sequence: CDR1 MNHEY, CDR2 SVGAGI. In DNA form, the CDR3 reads TGTGCCAGCAGAGCCTCCGGGACAGGGGCTTCGGGAAGATTTCAGCCCCAGCATTTT. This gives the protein CASRASGTGASGRFQPQHF.

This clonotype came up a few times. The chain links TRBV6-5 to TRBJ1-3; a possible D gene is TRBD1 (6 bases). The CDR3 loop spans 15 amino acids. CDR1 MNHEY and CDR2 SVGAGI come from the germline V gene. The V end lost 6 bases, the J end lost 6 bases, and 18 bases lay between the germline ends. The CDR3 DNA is TGTGCCAGCAGCCAAACTAGGGGGTACGAAAACACCATATATTTT. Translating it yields CASSQTRGYENTIYF.

The CDR3 reads CSARRPGTGKETQHF. For the CDR3, the DNA is TGCAGCGCCAGAAGACCCGGGACAGGGAAAGAGACCCAGCATTTT. The rearrangement joins TRBV20-1 to TRBJ1-5; 9 nucleotides match TRBD1. The CDR3 runs 15 residues. CDR1 DFQATT and CDR2 SNEGSKA come from the germline V gene (reference sequence).

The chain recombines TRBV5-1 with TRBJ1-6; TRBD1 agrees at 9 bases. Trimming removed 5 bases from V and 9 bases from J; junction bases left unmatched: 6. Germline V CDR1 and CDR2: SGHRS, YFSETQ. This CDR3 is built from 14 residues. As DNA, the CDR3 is TGCGCCAGCAGGCCCGGGACAGGGTCTTCACCCCTCCACTTT. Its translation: CASRPGTGSSPLHF.

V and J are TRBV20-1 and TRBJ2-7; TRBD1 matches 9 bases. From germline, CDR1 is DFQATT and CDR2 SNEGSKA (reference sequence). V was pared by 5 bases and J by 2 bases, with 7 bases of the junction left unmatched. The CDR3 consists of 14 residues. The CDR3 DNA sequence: TGCAGTGCTCTACAGGGGGCCCGAGCCTACGAGCAGTACTTC. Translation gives CSALQGARAYEQYF.

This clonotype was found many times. CDR3 in DNA: TGTGCCAGTAGGGTGGGGGCCGACGCTTATAATTCACCCCTCCACTTT. It encodes CASRVGADAYNSPLHF. The rearrangement uses TRBV19 and TRBJ1-6, with D possibly matching TRBD1 (6 bases). The V and J ends lost 6 bases and 4 bases respectively, with 16 bases between them. Per germline, CDR1 LNHDA and CDR2 SQIVND (reference sequence). This CDR3 region has 16 residues.

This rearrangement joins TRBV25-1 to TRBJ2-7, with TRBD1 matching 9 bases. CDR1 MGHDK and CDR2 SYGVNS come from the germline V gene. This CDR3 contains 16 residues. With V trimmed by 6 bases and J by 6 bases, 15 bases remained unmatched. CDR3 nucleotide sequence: TGTGCCAGCAGATCGCTCCGGGACAGGGAAGCGGTCGAGCAGTACTTC. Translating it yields CASRSLRDREAVEQYF.

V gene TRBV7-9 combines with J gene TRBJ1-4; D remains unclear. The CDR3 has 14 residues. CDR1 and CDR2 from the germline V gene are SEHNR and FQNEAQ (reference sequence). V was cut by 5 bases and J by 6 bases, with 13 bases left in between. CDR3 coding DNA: TGTGCCAGCAGCCCCGCCCGGGCGGATGAAAAACTGTTTTTT. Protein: CASSPARADEKLFF. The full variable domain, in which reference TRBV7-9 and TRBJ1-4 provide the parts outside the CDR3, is DTGVSQNPRHKITKRGQNVTFRCDPISEHNRLYWYRQTLGQGPEFLTYFQNEAQLEKSRLLSDRFSAERPKGSFSTLEIQRTEQGDSAMYLCASSPARADEKLFFGSGTQLSVL.

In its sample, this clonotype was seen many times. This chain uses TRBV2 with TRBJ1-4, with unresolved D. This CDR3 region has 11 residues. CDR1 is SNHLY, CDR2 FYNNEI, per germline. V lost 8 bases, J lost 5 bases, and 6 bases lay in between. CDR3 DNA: TGTGCCAGCTGCAGGAATGAAAAACTGTTTTTT. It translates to CASCRNEKLFF.

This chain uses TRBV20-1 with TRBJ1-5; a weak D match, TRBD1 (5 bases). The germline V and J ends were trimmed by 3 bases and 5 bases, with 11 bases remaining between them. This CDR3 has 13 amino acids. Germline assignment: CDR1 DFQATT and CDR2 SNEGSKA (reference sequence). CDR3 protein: CSASDQGDQPQHF. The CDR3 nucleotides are TGCAGTGCTAGCGATCAGGGTGATCAGCCCCAGCATTTT.

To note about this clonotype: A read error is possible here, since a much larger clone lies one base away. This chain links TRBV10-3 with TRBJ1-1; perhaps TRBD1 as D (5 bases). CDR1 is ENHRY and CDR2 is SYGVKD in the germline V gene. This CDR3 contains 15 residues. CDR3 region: CASSGEGSGGTEAFF. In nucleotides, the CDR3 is TGTGCCAGCAGTGGAGAAGGCAGTGGGGGCACTGAAGCTTTCTTT.

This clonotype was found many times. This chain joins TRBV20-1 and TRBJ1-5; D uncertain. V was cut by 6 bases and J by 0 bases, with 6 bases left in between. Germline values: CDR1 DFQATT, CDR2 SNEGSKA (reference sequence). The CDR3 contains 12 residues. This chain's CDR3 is CSASTSNQPQHF. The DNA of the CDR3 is TGCAGTGCCAGCACTAGCAATCAGCCCCAGCATTTT.

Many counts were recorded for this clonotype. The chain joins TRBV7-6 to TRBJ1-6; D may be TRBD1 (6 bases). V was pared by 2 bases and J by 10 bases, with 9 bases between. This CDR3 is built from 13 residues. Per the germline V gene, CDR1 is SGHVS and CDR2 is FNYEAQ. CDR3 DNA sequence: TGTGCCAGCAGCTTACAGGGGCACTCACCCCTCCACTTT. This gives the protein CASSLQGHSPLHF.

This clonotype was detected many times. CDR3 coding DNA: TGCAGTGCTAGAGATACAGGGACGGAGACCCAGTACTTC. It codes for CSARDTGTETQYF. This chain joins TRBV20-1 and TRBJ2-5, with TRBD1 as a possible D gene (6 bases). V lost 0 bases, J lost 5 bases, and 10 bases lay in between. Germline CDR1 and CDR2: DFQATT and SNEGSKA (reference sequence). This CDR3 spans 13 amino acids.

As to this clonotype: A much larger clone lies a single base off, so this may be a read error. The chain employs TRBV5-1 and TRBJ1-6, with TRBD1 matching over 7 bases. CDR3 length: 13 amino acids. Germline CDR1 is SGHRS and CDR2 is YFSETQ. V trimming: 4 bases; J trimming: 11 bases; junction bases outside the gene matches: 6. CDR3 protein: CASSDRVGAPLHF. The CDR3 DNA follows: TGCGCCAGCAGCGACAGGGTCGGTGCACCCCTCCACTTT.

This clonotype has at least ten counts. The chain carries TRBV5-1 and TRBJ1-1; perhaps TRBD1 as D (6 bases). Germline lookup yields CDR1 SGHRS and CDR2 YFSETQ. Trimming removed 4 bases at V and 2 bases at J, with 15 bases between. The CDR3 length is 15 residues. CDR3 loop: CASSKGGRGNTEAFF. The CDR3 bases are TGCGCCAGCAGCAAAGGGGGACGGGGAAACACTGAAGCTTTCTTT.

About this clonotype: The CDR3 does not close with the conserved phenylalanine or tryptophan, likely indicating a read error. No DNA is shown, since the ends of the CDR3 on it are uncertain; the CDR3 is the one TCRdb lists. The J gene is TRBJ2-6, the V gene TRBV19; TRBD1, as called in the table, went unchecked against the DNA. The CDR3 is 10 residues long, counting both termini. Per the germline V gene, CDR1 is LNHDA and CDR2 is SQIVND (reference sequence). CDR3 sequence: CASSIGIVTD.

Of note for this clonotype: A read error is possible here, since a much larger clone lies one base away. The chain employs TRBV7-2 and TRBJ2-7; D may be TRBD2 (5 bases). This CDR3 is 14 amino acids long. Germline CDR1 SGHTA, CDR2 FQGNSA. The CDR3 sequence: CASSLTGKNYGQYF. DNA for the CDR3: TGTGCCAGCAGCTTAACCGGGAAAAACTACGGGCAGTACTTC. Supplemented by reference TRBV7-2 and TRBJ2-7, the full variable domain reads GAGVSQSPSNKVTEKGKDVELRCDPISGHTALYWYRQSLGQGLEFLIYFQGNSAPDKSGLPSDRFSAERTGGSVSTLTIQRTQQEDSAVYLCASSLTGKNYGQYFGPGTRLTVT.